Below, one T cell receptor beta chain is given with its context. This entry belongs to a study of somatic mutations in cytotoxic T cells in rheumatoid arthritis. Assay: immunoSEQ multiplex PCR; the TCRdb copy retains only in-frame clones and omits some. The sample lists roughly 6,000 clones, around 80% seen once, with roughly 28% in the top ten. The CDR3 spans 12 residues. Germline values: CDR1 SGHTA, CDR2 FQGTGA. Trimming removed 3 bases at V and 11 bases at J, with 13 bases between. The chain carries TRBV7-3 and TRBJ1-1; D ambiguous. The sample was CD8+ T cells sorted from blood. This clonotype originated in an adult with rheumatoid arthritis. CDR3 loop: CASSFPGREAFF. The CDR3 coding sequence is TGTGCCAGCAGCTTCCCTGGGAGGGAGGCTTTCTTT. The full variable domain, rest sourced from reference TRBV7-3 and TRBJ1-1, is GAGVSQTPSNKVTEKGKYVELRCDPISGHTALYWYRQSLGQGPEFLIYFQGTGAADDSGLPNDRFFAVRPEGSVSTLKIQRTERGDSAVYLCASSFPGREAFFGQGTRLTVV.